This TCR beta chain is from a study of brain T cells in children with intractable seizures. V shed 4 bases and J shed 7 bases, with 13 bases lying between them. The germline CDR1 and CDR2 sequences are ENHRY and SYGVKD. The CDR3 is made up of 13 amino acids. Libraries were prepared by immunoSEQ multiplex PCR; TCRdb keeps only in-frame clonotypes and omits some of them. The profile shows roughly 69,000 clones, 95% to 97% of them singletons. V usage is TRBV10-3 and J usage is TRBJ1-1, with D uncertain. Here the sequenced sample was peripheral blood, taken at surgery. This receptor was obtained from a boy younger than two with focal cortical dysplasia and intractable seizures. The CDR3: CAISARVEGEAFF. The CDR3 DNA reads as TGTGCCATCAGTGCCCGGGTAGAAGGTGAAGCTTTCTTT.